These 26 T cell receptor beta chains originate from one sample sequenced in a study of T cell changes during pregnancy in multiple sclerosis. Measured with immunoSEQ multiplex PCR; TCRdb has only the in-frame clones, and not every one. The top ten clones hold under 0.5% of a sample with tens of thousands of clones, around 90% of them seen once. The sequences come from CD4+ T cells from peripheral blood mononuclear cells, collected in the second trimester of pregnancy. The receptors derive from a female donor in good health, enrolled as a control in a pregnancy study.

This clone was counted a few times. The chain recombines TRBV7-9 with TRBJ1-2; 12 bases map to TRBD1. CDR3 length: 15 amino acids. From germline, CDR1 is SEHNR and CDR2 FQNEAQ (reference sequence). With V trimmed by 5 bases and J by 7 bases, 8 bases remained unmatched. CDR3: CASSRGTGGGVGYTF. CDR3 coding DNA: TGTGCCAGCAGCAGAGGGACAGGGGGCGGGGTTGGCTACACCTTC.

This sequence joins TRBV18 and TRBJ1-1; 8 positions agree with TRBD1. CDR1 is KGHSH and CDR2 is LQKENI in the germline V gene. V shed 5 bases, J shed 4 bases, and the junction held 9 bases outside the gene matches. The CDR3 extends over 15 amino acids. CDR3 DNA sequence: TGTGCCAGCTCATCTGACAGGGGCGAGGTCACTGAAGCTTTCTTT. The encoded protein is CASSSDRGEVTEAFF.

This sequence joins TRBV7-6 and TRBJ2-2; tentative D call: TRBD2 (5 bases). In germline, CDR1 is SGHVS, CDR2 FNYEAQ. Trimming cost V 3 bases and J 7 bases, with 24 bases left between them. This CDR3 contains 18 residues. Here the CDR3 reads CASSLVSQSFGVGGELFF. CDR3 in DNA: TGTGCCAGCAGCTTGGTGTCGCAATCTTTCGGGGTTGGCGGGGAGCTGTTTTTT.

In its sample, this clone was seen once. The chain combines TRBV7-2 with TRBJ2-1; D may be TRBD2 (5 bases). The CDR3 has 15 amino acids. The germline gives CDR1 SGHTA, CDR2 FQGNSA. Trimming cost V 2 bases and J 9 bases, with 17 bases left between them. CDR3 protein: CASSLRSGPYVEQFF. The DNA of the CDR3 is TGTGCCAGCAGCTTAAGGAGCGGTCCTTACGTTGAGCAGTTCTTC. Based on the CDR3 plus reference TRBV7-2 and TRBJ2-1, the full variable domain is GAGVSQSPSNKVTEKGKDVELRCDPISGHTALYWYRQSLGQGLEFLIYFQGNSAPDKSGLPSDRFSAERTGGSVSTLTIQRTQQEDSAVYLCASSLRSGPYVEQFFGPGTRLTVL.

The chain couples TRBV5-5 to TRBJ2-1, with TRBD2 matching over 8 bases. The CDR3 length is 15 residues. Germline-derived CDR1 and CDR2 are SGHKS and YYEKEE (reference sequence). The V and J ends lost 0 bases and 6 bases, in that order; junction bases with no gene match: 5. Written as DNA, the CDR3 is TGTGCCAGCAGCTTGGCCACAACTAGCGGCAATGAGCAGTTCTTC. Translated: CASSLATTSGNEQFF.

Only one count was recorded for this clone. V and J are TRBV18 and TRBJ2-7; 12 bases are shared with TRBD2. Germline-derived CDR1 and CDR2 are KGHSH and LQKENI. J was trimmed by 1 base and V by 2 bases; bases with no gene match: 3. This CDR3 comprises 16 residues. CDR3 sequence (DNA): TGTGCCAGCTCACCAGGACTAGCGGGGAGATCCTACGAGCAGTACTTC. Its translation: CASSPGLAGRSYEQYF.

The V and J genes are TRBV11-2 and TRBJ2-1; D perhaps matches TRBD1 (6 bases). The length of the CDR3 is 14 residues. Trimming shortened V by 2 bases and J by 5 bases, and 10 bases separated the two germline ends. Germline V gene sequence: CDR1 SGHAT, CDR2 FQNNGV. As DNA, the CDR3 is TGTGCCAGCAGCTTAATCAGGGGCGACAATGAGCAGTTCTTC. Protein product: CASSLIRGDNEQFF.

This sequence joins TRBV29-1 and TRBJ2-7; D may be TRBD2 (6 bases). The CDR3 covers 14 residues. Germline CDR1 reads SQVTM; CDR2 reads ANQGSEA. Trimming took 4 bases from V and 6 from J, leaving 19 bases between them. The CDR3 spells CSVGKEGKGLEQYF. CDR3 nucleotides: TGCAGCGTTGGCAAGGAGGGAAAAGGTCTCGAGCAGTACTTC.

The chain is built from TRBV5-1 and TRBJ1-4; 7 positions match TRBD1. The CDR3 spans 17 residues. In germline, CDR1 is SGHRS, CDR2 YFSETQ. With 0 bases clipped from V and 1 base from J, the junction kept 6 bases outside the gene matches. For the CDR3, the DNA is TGCGCCAGCAGCTTGGGAGGGGGCGTAGGAACTAATGAAAAACTGTTTTTT. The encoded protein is CASSLGGGVGTNEKLFF.

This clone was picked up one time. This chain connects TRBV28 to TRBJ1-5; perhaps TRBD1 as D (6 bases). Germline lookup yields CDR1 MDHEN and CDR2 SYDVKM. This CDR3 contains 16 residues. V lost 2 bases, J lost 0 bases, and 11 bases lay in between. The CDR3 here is CASSLDRSYSNQPQHF. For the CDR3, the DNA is TGTGCCAGCAGTTTAGACAGGTCGTATAGCAATCAGCCCCAGCATTTT.

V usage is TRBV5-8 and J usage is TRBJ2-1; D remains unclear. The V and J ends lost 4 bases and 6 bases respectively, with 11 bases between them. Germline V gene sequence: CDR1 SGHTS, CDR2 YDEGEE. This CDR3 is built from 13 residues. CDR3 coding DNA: TGTGCCAGCAGCCCCCGGGTCCCCAATGAGCAGTTCTTC. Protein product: CASSPRVPNEQFF. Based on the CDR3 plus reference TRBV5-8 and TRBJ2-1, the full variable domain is EAGVTQSPTHLIKTRGQQATLRCSPISGHTSVYWYQQALGLGLQFLLWYDEGEERNRGNFPPRFSGRQFPNYSSELNVNALELEDSALYLCASSPRVPNEQFFGPGTRLTVL.

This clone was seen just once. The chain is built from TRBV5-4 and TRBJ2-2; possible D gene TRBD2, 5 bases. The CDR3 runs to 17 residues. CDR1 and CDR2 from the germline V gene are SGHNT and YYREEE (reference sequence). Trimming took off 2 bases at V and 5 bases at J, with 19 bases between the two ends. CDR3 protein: CASSFGRTFMRTGELFF. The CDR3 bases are TGTGCCAGCAGCTTCGGACGGACTTTTATGCGGACCGGGGAGCTGTTTTTT. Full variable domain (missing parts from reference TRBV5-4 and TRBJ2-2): ETGVTQSPTHLIKTRGQQVTLRCSSQSGHNTVSWYQQALGQGPQFIFQYYREEENGRGNFPPRFSGLQFPNYSSELNVNALELDDSALYLCASSFGRTFMRTGELFFGEGSRLTVL.

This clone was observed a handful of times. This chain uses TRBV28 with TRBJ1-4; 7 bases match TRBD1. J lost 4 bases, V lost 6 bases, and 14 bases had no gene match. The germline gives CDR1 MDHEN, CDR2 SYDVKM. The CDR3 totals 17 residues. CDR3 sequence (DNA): TGTGCCAGCAGCGTTGGACAGGCTCTTCGTCTTAATGAAAAACTGTTTTTT. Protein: CASSVGQALRLNEKLFF.

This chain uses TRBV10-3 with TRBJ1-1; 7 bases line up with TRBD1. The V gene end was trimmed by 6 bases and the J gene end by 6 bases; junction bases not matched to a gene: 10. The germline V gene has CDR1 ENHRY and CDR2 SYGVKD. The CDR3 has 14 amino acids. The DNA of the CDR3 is TGTGCCATCAGCGGCGTAGGGGGCCGGTCTGAAGCTTTCTTT. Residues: CAISGVGGRSEAFF.

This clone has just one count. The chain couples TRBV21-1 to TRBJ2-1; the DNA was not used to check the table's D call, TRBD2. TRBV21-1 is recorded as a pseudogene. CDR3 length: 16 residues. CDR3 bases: TGTGCCAGCAGCAGATTGGGGGAGGATGACTACAATGAGCAGTTCTTC. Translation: CASSRLGEDDYNEQFF.

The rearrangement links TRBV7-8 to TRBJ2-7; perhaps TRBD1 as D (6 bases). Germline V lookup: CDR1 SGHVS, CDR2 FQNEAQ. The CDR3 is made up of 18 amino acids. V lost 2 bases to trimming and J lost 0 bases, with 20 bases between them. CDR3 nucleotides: TGTGCCAGCAGCTTACTAGCTGCAGGGGCCAAATACTCCTACGAGCAGTACTTC. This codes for CASSLLAAGAKYSYEQYF.

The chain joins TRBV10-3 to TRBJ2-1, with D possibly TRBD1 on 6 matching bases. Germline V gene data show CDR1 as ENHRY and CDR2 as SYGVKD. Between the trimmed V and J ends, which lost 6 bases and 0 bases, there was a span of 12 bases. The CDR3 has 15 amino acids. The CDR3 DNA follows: TGTGCCATCAGGCCTCAGGGGCGCTCCTACAATGAGCAGTTCTTC. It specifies CAIRPQGRSYNEQFF.

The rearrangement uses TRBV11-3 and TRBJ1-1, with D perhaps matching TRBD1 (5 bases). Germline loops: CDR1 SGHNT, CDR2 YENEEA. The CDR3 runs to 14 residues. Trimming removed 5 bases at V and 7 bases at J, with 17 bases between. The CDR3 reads CASSPDPGGDEAFF. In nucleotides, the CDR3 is TGTGCCAGCAGCCCCGACCCTGGAGGGGATGAAGCTTTCTTT.

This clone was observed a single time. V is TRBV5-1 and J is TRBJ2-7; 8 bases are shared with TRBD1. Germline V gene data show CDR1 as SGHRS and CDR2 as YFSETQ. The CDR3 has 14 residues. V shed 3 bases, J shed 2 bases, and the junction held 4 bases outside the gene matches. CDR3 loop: CASSSGQAAYEQYF. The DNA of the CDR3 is TGCGCCAGCAGCTCGGGACAGGCCGCCTACGAGCAGTACTTC.

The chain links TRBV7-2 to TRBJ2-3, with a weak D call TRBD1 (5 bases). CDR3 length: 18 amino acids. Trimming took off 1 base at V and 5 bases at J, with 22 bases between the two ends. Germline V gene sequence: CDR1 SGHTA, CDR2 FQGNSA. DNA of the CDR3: TGTGCCAGCAGCTTAGGTTGGGGCCCTGCAGGACCGCTAGATACGCAGTATTTT. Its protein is CASSLGWGPAGPLDTQYF.

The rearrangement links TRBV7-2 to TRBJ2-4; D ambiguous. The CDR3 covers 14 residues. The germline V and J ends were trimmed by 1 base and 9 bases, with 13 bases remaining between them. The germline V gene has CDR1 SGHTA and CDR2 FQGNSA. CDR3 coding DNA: TGTGCCAGCAGCTTAGTGGGCCCAGAAGGCATTCAGTACTTC. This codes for CASSLVGPEGIQYF.

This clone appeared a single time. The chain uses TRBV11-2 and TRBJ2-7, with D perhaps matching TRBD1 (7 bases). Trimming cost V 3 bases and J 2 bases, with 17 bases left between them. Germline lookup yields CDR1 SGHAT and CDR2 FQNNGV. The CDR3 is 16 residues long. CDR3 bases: TGTGCCAGCAGCTTCCCCCAGGGGGGACCACCCTACGAGCAGTACTTC. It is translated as CASSFPQGGPPYEQYF.

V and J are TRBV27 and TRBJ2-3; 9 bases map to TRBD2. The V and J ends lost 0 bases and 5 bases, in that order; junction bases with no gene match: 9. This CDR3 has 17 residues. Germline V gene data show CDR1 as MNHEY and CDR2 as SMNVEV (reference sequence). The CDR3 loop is CASSLSWAGGPGDTQYF. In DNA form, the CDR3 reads TGTGCCAGCAGTTTATCGTGGGCGGGGGGGCCTGGAGATACGCAGTATTTT.

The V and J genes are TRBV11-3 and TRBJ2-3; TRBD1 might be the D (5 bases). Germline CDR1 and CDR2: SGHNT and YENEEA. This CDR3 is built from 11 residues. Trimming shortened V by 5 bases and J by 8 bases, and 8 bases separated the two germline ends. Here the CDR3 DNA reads TGTGCCAGCAGCGCCCAGGGTACGCAGTATTTT. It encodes CASSAQGTQYF. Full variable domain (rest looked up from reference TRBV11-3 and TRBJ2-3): EAGVVQSPRYKIIEKKQPVAFWCNPISGHNTLYWYLQNLGQGPELLIRYENEEAVDDSQLPKDRFSAERLKGVDSTLKIQPAELGDSAVYLCASSAQGTQYFGPGTRLTVL.

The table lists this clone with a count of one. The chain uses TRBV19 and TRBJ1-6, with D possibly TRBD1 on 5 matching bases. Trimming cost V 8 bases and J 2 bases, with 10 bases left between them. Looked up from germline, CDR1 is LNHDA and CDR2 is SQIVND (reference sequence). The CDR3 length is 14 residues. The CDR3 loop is CASGDSPYNSPLHF. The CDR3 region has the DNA TGTGCCAGTGGCGACAGCCCCTATAATTCACCCCTCCACTTT.

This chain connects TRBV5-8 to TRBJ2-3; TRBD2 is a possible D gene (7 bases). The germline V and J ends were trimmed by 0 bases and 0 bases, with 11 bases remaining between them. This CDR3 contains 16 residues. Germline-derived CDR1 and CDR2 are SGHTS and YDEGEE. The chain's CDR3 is CASSLGGGHSTDTQYF. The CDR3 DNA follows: TGTGCCAGCAGCTTGGGCGGGGGACATAGCACAGATACGCAGTATTTT.